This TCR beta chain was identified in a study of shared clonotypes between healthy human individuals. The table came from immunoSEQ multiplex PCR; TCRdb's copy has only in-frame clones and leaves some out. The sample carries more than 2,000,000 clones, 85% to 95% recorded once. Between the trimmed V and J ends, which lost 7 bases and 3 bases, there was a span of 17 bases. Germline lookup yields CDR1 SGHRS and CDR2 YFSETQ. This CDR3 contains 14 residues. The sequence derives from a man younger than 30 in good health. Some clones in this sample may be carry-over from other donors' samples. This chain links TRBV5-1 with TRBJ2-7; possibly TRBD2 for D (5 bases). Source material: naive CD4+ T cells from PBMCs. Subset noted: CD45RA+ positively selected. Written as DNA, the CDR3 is TGCGCCAGCTCCAAGGGAGACTCCTACTACGAGCAGTACTTC. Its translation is CASSKGDSYYEQYF.